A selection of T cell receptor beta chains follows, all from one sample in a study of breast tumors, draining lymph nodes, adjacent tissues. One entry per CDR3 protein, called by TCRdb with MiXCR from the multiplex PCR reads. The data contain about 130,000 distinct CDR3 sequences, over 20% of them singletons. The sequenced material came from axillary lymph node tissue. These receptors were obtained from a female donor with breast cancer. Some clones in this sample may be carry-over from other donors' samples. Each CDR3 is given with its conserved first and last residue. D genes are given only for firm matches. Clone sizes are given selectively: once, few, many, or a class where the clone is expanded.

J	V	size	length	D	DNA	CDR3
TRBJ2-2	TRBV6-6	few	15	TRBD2	TGTGCCAGCAGTTTGGGACTAGCGAGCACCGGGGAGCTGTTTTTT	CASSLGLASTGELFF
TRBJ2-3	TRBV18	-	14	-	TGTGCCAGCTCACCGACCGGGAGATCGGATACGCAGTATTTT	CASSPTGRSDTQYF
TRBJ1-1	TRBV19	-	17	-	TGTGCCAGTAGTCCACACCCCCGGGGGAGGGTACGGACTGAAGCTTTCTTT	CASSPHPRGRVRTEAFF
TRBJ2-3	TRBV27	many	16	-	TGTGCCAGCAGTTGGACAACTAACCGGATGGAGGATACGCAGTATTTT	CASSWTTNRMEDTQYF
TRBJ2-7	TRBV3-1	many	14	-	TGTGCCAGCAGCCGAGTCGGAGTGGTCTACGAGCAGTACTTC	CASSRVGVVYEQYF
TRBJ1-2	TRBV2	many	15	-	TGTGCCAGCAGTGAAGCGCGGACAGCTAACTATGGCTACACCTTC	CASSEARTANYGYTF
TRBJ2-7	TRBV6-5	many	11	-	TGTGCCAGCAGTTACGTCGGCGAGCAGTACTTC	CASSYVGEQYF
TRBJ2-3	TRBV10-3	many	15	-	TGTGCCATCAGACAGGGGCGGGGGGTCGCAGATACGCAGTATTTT	CAIRQGRGVADTQYF
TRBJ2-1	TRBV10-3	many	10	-	TGTGCCATCGACACCGGACCTGAGTTCTTC	CAIDTGPEFF
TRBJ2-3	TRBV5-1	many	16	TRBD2	TGCGCCAGCAGCCGGGGACTAGCCCTTTTCACAGATACGCAGTATTTT	CASSRGLALFTDTQYF
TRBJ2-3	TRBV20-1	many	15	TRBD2	TGCAGTGCTAGAGCTCCTAGCGGCAACTCAGATACGCAGTATTTT	CSARAPSGNSDTQYF
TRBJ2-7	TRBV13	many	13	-	TGTGCCAGCAGCTTCCGGGGTATCTACGAGCAGTACTTC	CASSFRGIYEQYF
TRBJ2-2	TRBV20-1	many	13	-	TGCAGTGCCCGAGACGGCCGCGGCGGGGAGCTGTTTTTT	CSARDGRGGELFF
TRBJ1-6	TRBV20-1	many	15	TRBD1	TGCAGTGCTAGGACAGGGGCCTTTCTTGAGTCACCCCTCCACTTT	CSARTGAFLESPLHF
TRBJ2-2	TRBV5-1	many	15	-	TGCGCCAGCAGCTTGGATGGACAAAGCACCGGGGAGCTGTTTTTT	CASSLDGQSTGELFF
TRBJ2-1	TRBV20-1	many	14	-	TGCAGTGCCCAAAGGGCCGGAGGCCACAATGAGCAGTTCTTC	CSAQRAGGHNEQFF
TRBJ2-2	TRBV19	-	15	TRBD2	TGTGCCAGTAGTATAACCGGGAGGGCCACCGGGGAGCTGTTTTTT	CASSITGRATGELFF
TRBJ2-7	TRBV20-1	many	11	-	TGCAGTGCTAGCCCCCCGGGGGAGCAGTACTTC	CSASPPGEQYF
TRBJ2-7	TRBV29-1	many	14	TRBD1	TGCAGCGTTGAAGATACCCACAGGGGTTACGAGCAGTACTTC	CSVEDTHRGYEQYF
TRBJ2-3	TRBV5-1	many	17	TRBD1	TGCGCCAGCAGCTCGGGACAGGGACATACTAGCACAGATACGCAGTATTTT	CASSSGQGHTSTDTQYF
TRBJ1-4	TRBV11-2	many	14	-	TGTGCCAGCAGCTTGGGGGGGAGAGGAGTAAAACTGTTTTTT	CASSLGGRGVKLFF
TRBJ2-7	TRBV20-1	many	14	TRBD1	TGCAGTGCTAGCCCCCCGGGACAGGGATACGAGCAGTACTTC	CSASPPGQGYEQYF
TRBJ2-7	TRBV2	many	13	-	TGTGCCAGCAGTCTCGGGACGAACTACGAGCAGTACTTC	CASSLGTNYEQYF
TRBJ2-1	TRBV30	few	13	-	TGTGCCTGGAGTGTAATAGGGTTCGGTGAGCAGTTCTTC	CAWSVIGFGEQFF
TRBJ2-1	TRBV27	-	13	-	TGTGCCAGCAGTTCCCCCCTACGCGATGAGCAGTTCTTC	CASSSPLRDEQFF
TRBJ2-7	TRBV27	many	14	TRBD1	TGTGCCAGCAGTTTTGCACAGGGGGTCAACGAGCAGTACTTC	CASSFAQGVNEQYF
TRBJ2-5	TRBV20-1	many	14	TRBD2	TGCAGTGCGACCGGGTGGGCTAGCGGGGAGACCCAGTACTTC	CSATGWASGETQYF
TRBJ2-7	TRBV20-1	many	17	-	TGCAGTGCTAGAGATCCGGCAAGGGGGGGACTTCCCTACGAGCAGTACTTC	CSARDPARGGLPYEQYF
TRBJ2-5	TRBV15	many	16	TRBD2	TGTGCCACCAGCATTCGGACTAGCCGGAACCAAGAGACCCAGTACTTC	CATSIRTSRNQETQYF
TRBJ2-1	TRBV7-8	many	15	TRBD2	TGTGCCAGCAGCTTAAATCCGCTAGCGGGGGGTGAGCAGTTCTTC	CASSLNPLAGGEQFF
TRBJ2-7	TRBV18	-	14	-	TGTGCCAGCTCAGCCCTAGACAGCTCTTACGAGCAGTACTTC	CASSALDSSYEQYF
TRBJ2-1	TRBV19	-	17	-	TGTGCCAGTACCGGGACTGGCTTATCGGTCTCCTACAATGAGCAGTTCTTC	CASTGTGLSVSYNEQFF
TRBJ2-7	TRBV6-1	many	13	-	TGTGCCAGCAGTGGCAGGGTGAGCGACGAGCAGTACTTC	CASSGRVSDEQYF
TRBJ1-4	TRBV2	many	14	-	TGTGCCAGCAGTGGTGGGTTAACTAATGAAAAACTGTTTTTT	CASSGGLTNEKLFF
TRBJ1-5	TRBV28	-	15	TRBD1	TGTGCCGGCAGCCCGGACAGGGGGCACAATCAGCCCCAGCATTTT	CAGSPDRGHNQPQHF
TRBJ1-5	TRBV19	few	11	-	TGTGCCAGTGGGGGGGTTCAGCCCCAGCATTTT	CASGGVQPQHF
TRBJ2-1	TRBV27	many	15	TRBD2	TGTGCCAGCAGGCTTGGGGCGGGAGAGTACAATGAGCAGTTCTTC	CASRLGAGEYNEQFF
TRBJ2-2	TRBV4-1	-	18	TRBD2	TGCGCCAGCAGCCAAGACCCGGGACTAGCGGCGAACACCGGGGTGCTGTTTTTT	CASSQDPGLAANTGVLFF
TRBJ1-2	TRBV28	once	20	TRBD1	TGTGCCAGCACCTCCTCCCTCAGAGACAGGGGACGAAAGTGCGACTATGGCTACACCTTC	CASTSSLRDRGRKCDYGYTF
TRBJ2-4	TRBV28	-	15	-	TGTGCCAGCAGTCATAACAGGGTTGGGAAAAACATTCAGTACTTC	CASSHNRVGKNIQYF
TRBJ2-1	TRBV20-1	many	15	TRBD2	TGCAGTGCGGAACTGGGACTAGCGGGAGGGGATGAGCAGTTCTTC	CSAELGLAGGDEQFF
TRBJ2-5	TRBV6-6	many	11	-	TGTGCCAGCAGTTATGAGGGGACCCAGTACTTC	CASSYEGTQYF
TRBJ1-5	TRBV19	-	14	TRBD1	TGTGCCAGTAGGGGACAGGGGGATCATCAGCCCCAGCATTTT	CASRGQGDHQPQHF
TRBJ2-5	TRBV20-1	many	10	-	TGCAGTGCTAGGGAGGAGACCCAGTACTTC	CSAREETQYF
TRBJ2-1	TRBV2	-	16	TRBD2	TGTGCCAGCAGTGAGACTAGCGGGAGCTCCTGCAATGAGCAGTTCTTC	CASSETSGSSCNEQFF
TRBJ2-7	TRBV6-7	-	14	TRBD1	TGTGCCAGCACCGGACAGGTTGACTCCCACGAGCAGTACTTC	CASTGQVDSHEQYF
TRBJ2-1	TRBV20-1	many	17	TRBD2	TGCAGTGCTAGTGGCGAGACTAGCGGGAGATTATACAATGAGCAGTTCTTC	CSASGETSGRLYNEQFF
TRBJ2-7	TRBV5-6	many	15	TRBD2	TGTGCCAGCAGCTCCCTAGCGGGAAGCACGGACGAGCAGTACTTC	CASSSLAGSTDEQYF
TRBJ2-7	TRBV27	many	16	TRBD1	TGTGCCAGCAGCCCCGGGACAGGGAAGTCGTCCTACGAGCAGTACTTC	CASSPGTGKSSYEQYF
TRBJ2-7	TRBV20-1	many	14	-	TGCAGTGCTATTCGGGGAGGCCGGGGCTACGAGCAGTACTTC	CSAIRGGRGYEQYF
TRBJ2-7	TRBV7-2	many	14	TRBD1	TGTGCCAGCAGCTCCCCGGGACAGCACAACGAGCAGTACTTC	CASSSPGQHNEQYF
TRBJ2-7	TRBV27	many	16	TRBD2	TGTGCCAGCATGAGTCCCGGGACTAGCGGACGCTACGAGCAGTACTTC	CASMSPGTSGRYEQYF
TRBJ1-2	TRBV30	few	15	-	TGTGCCTGGAGTCCCAGGCTGACAGTATCCTATGGCTACACCTTC	CAWSPRLTVSYGYTF
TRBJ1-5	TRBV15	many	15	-	TGTGCCACCAGCATATCCCGGGGAGTGAATCAGCCCCAGCATTTT	CATSISRGVNQPQHF
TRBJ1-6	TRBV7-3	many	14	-	TGTGCCAGCAGCGCCGGCACCCCTAATTCACCCCTCCACTTT	CASSAGTPNSPLHF
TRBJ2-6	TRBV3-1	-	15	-	TGTGTCAGCAGCCAAGGCCCCTCTGGGGCCAACGTCCTGACTTTC	CVSSQGPSGANVLTF
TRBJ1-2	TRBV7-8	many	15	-	TGTGCCAGCAGCTTAGCCTTGGACTACCCCCAGGGCTACACCTTC	CASSLALDYPQGYTF
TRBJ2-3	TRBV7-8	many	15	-	TGTGCCAGCAGTTTTGGGACCCCGGGAGCAGATACGCAGTATTTT	CASSFGTPGADTQYF
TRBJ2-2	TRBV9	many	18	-	TGTGCCAGCAGCCCATCTAGCACCCTTCTAATCAACACCGGGGAGCTGTTTTTT	CASSPSSTLLINTGELFF
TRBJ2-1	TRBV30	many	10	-	TGTGCCTGGAGTGTCGAGGAGCAGTTCTTC	CAWSVEEQFF